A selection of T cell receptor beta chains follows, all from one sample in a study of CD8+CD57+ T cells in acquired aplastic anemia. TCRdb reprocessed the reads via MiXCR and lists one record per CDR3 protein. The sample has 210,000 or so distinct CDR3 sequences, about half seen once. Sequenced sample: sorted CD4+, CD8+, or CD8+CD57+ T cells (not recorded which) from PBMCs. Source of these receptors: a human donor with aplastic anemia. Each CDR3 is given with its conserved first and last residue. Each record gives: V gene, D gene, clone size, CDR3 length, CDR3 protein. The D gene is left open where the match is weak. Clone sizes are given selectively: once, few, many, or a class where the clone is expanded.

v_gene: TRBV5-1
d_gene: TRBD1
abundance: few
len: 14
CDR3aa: CASSPEPQGLAAFF

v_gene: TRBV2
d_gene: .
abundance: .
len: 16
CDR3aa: CASEGIKDGTNEKLFF

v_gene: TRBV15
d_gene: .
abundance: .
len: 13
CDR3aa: CATSSPVLDEQYF

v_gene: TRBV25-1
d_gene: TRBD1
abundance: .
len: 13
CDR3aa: CASNPTGNYGYTF

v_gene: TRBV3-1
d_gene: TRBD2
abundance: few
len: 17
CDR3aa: CASRPSLAGAFQETQYF

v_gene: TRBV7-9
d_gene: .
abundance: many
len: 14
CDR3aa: CASSLNFNTGELFF

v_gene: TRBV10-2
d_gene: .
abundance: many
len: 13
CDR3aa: CASSPDRRDEQFF

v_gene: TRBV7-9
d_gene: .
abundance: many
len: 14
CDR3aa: CASSLIGADEKLFF

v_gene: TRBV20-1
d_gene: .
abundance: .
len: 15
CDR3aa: CSAETPRDRSGEQYF

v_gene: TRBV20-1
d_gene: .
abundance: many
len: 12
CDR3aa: CSASSRTGEQYF

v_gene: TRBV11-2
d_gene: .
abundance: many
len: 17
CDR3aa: CASSLGPRATGANVLTF

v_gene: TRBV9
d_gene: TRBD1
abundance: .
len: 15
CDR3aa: CASSRGQVDNQPQHF

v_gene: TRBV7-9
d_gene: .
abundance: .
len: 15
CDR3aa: CASSLEGATLNTQYF

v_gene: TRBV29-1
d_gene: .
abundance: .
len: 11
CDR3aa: CSAGQQETQYF

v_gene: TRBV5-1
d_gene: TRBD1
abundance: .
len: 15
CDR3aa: CASSSGTGKNQPQHF

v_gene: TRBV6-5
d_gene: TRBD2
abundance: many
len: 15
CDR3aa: CASSPTSGGPYEQYF

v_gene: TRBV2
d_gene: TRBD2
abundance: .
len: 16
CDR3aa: CASSESLAGGRETQYF

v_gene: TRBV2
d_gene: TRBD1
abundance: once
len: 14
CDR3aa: CASTLRTGSYGYTF

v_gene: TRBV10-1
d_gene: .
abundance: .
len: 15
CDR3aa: CASSSGGGSYNEQFF